This T cell receptor beta chain came from a study of OX40 agonist ivuxolimab in advanced cancers. The overall study: Patients enrolled in dose escalation were diagnosed with hepatocellular carcinoma, melanoma, renal cell or head and neck cancer. General study findings and limits: Compared with others, partial responders at 0.1-3.0 mg/kg displayed clonal expansion among the lowest. Expanded clones tended on average to be more numerous among CD8+ T cells than CD4+.

Concerning this clone itself: Its antigen is not known.

Here immunoSEQ multiplex PCR was the method, and the copy in TCRdb shows in-frame clones only, minus some. The table has some 50,000 clones, roughly 88% seen once. Researchers took blood at baseline, on cycle 4 day 1, and on cycle 7 day 1. The CDR3 loop spans 17 amino acids. The specimen comprised CD4+ or CD8+ T cells sorted from blood, sampled in a trial of the OX40 agonist ivuxolimab. V and J are TRBV21-1 and TRBJ2-7; the D call of TRBD2 is as the table states it, not checked on the DNA. TRBV21-1 is a pseudogene locus. This clonotype originated in an adult with an advanced solid tumor such as melanoma, head and neck, liver or kidney cancer. The CDR3 is CASSKRRIGTPDYEQYF. The CDR3 region has the DNA TGTGCCAGCAGCAAAAGGAGAATTGGGACTCCCGACTACGAGCAGTACTTC.